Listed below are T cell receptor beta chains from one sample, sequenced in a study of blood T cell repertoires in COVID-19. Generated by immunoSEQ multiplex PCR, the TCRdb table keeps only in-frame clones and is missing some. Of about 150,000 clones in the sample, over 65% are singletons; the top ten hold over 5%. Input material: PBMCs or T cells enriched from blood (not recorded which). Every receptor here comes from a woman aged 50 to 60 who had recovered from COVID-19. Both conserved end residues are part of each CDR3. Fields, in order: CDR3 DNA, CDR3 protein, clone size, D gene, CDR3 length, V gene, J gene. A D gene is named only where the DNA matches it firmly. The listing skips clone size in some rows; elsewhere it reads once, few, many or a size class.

cdr3_nt: TGCAGTGCGACCAACGGGGCTGAAGCTTTCTTT; cdr3_aa: CSATNGAEAFF; clone_size: -; d_call: -; cdr3_length: 11; v_call: TRBV20-1; j_call: TRBJ1-1
cdr3_nt: TGTGCCACTAAATCCCTAGTGGGTGGCTATGGCTACACCTTC; cdr3_aa: CATKSLVGGYGYTF; clone_size: -; d_call: -; cdr3_length: 14; v_call: TRBV28; j_call: TRBJ1-2
cdr3_nt: TGTGCCATCAGTGGGACAGGGGATTATCAGCCCCAGCATTTT; cdr3_aa: CAISGTGDYQPQHF; clone_size: -; d_call: TRBD1; cdr3_length: 14; v_call: TRBV10-3; j_call: TRBJ1-5
cdr3_nt: TGTGCCAGCAGTCTCTCGACTGGGGGGTACCAAGAGACCCAGTACTTC; cdr3_aa: CASSLSTGGYQETQYF; clone_size: few; d_call: -; cdr3_length: 16; v_call: TRBV28; j_call: TRBJ2-5
cdr3_nt: TGTGCCAGCAGCAAATCGGACACTTATAATTCACCCCTCCACTTT; cdr3_aa: CASSKSDTYNSPLHF; clone_size: -; d_call: -; cdr3_length: 15; v_call: TRBV7-9; j_call: TRBJ1-6
cdr3_nt: TGTGCCAGCAGTTCAACAGGGGTCTTAGGAAACACCATATATTTT; cdr3_aa: CASSSTGVLGNTIYF; clone_size: -; d_call: TRBD1; cdr3_length: 15; v_call: TRBV28; j_call: TRBJ1-3
cdr3_nt: TGTGCCAGCAGTTGGAGACCGAGGGCTGAAGCTTTCTTT; cdr3_aa: CASSWRPRAEAFF; clone_size: -; d_call: -; cdr3_length: 13; v_call: TRBV28; j_call: TRBJ1-1
cdr3_nt: TGTGCCAGCAGCTTAGGGTTGAGAGGGGAGCTGTTTTTT; cdr3_aa: CASSLGLRGELFF; clone_size: -; d_call: -; cdr3_length: 13; v_call: TRBV13; j_call: TRBJ2-2
cdr3_nt: TGTGCCAGCAGTCCACTCCCCCCACCGTACGAGCAGTACTTC; cdr3_aa: CASSPLPPPYEQYF; clone_size: -; d_call: -; cdr3_length: 14; v_call: TRBV27; j_call: TRBJ2-7
cdr3_nt: TGTGCCAGCAGCCAAGGGCTAGCGGGACTCTCCTACAATGAGCAGTTCTTC; cdr3_aa: CASSQGLAGLSYNEQFF; clone_size: few; d_call: TRBD2; cdr3_length: 17; v_call: TRBV4-2; j_call: TRBJ2-1
cdr3_nt: TGCGCCAGCAGCTATCTCCTCCAACAGGGGTTAAACACCATATATTTT; cdr3_aa: CASSYLLQQGLNTIYF; clone_size: -; d_call: TRBD1; cdr3_length: 16; v_call: TRBV23-1; j_call: TRBJ1-3
cdr3_nt: TGTGCCAGCAGGGGACAGGGAGGCCTCGAGCAGTACTTC; cdr3_aa: CASRGQGGLEQYF; clone_size: few; d_call: TRBD1; cdr3_length: 13; v_call: TRBV12-3/TRBV12-4; j_call: TRBJ2-7
cdr3_nt: TGTGCCAGCAGTTTATCTAGCGGGCGATCTTACAATGAGCAGTTCTTC; cdr3_aa: CASSLSSGRSYNEQFF; clone_size: -; d_call: TRBD2; cdr3_length: 16; v_call: TRBV28; j_call: TRBJ2-1
cdr3_nt: TGTGCCAGCAGGGAGAGTACCGGGGATGGCTACACCTTC; cdr3_aa: CASRESTGDGYTF; clone_size: -; d_call: -; cdr3_length: 13; v_call: TRBV6-5; j_call: TRBJ1-2
cdr3_nt: TGCAGCGTTCGGGGGTGGGACACCGGGGAGCTGTTTTTT; cdr3_aa: CSVRGWDTGELFF; clone_size: -; d_call: -; cdr3_length: 13; v_call: TRBV29-1; j_call: TRBJ2-2